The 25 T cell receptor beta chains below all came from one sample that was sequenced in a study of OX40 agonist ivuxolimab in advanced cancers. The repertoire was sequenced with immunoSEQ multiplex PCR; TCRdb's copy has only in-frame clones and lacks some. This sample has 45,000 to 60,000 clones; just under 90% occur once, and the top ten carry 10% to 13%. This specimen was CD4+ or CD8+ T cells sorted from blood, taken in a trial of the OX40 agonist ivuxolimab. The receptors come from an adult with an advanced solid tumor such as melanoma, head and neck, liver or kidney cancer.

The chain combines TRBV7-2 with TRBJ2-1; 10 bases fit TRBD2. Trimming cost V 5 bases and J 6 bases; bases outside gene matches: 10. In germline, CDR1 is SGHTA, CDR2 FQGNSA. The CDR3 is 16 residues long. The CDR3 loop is CASSPRRIAGGNEQFF. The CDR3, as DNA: TGTGCCAGCAGCCCTAGGAGGATAGCGGGAGGCAATGAGCAGTTCTTC.

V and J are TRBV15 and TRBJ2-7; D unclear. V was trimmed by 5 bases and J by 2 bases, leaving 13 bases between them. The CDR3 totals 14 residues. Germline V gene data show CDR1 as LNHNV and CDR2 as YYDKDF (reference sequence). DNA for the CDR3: TGTGCCACCAGCTCTAAAACCGGAGCCTACGAGCAGTACTTC. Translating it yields CATSSKTGAYEQYF.

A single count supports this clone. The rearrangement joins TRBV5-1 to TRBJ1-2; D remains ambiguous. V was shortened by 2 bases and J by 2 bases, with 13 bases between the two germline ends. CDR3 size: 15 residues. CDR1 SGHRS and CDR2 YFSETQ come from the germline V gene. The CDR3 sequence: CASSFGVGLNYGYTF. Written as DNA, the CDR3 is TGCGCCAGCAGCTTCGGGGTTGGGTTGAACTATGGCTACACCTTC.

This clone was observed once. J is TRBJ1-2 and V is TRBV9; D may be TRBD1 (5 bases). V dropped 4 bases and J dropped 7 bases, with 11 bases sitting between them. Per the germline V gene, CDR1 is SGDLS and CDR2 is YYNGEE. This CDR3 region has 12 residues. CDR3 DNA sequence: TGTGCCAGCAGCCCGGGGGGGGGTGGCTACACCTTC. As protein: CASSPGGGGYTF. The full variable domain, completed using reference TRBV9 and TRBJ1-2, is DSGVTQTPKHLITATGQRVTLRCSPRSGDLSVYWYQQSLDQGLQFLIQYYNGEERAKGNILERFSAQQFPDLHSELNLSSLELGDSALYFCASSPGGGGYTFGSGTRLTVV.

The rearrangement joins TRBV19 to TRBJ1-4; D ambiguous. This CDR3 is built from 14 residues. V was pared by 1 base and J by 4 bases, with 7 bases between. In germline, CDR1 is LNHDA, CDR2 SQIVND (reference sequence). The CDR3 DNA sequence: TGTGCCAGTAGTATAGGACGGTTTAATGAAAAACTGTTTTTT. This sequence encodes CASSIGRFNEKLFF.

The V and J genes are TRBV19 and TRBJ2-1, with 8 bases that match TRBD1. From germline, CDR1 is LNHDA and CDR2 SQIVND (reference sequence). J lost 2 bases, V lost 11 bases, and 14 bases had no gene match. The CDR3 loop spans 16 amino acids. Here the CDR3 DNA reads TGTGCCTCTCAAGGAGTCCGGGACAGGACCTACAATGAGCAGTTCTTC. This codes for CASQGVRDRTYNEQFF.

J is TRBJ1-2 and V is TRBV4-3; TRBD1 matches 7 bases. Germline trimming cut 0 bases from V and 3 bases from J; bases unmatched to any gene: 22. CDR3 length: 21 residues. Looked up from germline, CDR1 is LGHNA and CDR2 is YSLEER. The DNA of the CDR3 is TGCGCCAGCAGCCAAGAAGCGTATTCGAGAACAGGGGATCTTTTTGACTATGGCTACACCTTC. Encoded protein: CASSQEAYSRTGDLFDYGYTF.

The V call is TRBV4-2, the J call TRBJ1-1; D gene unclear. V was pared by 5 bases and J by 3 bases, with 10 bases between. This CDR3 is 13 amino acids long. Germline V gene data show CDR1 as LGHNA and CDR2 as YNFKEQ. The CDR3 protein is CASSRVKDTEAFF. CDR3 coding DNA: TGTGCCAGCAGCAGGGTTAAGGACACTGAAGCTTTCTTT.

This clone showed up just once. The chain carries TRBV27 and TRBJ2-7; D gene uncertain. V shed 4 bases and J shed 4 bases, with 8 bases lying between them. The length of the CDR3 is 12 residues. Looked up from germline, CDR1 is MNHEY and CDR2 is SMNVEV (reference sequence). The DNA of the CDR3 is TGTGCCAGCAGTTCCCCCGCTTACGAGCAGTACTTC. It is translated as CASSSPAYEQYF.

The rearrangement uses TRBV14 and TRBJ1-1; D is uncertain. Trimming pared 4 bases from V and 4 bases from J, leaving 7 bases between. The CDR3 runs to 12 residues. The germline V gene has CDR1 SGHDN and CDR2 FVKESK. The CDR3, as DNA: TGTGCCAGCAGCCCTCTGGGCACTGAAGCTTTCTTT. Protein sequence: CASSPLGTEAFF. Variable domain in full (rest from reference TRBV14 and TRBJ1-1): EAGVTQFPSHSVIEKGQTVTLRCDPISGHDNLYWYRRVMGKEIKFLLHFVKESKQDESGMPNNRFLAERTGGTYSTLKVQPAELEDSGVYFCASSPLGTEAFFGQGTRLTVV.

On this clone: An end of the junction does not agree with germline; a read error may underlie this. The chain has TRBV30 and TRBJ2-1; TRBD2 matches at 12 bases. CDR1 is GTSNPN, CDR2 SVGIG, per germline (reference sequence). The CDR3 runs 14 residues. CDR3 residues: CAWSVHGLAGGRIF. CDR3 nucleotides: TGTGCCTGGAGTGTACACGGTCTAGCGGGAGGGCGAATCTTC.

The CDR3 protein is CASSESGDYEQYF. CDR3 DNA: TGTGCCAGCAGTGAATCAGGAGACTACGAGCAGTACTTC. The chain employs TRBV2 and TRBJ2-7; the D is unclear. Germline V gives CDR1 SNHLY, CDR2 FYNNEI. The CDR3 has 13 residues. Trimming took off 2 bases at V and 3 bases at J, with 8 bases between the two ends.

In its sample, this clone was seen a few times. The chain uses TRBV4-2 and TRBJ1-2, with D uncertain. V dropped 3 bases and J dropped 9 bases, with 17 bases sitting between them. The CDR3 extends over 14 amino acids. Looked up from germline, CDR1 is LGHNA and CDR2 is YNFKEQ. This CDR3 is CASSQEEASNRYTF. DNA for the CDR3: TGTGCCAGCAGCCAGGAAGAGGCCTCTAATCGCTACACCTTC.

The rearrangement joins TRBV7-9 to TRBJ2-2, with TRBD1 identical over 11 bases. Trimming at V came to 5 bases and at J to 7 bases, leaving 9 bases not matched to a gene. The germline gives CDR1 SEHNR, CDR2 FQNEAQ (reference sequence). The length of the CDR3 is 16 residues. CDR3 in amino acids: CASSPTGTGGIGELFF. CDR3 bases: TGTGCCAGCAGCCCGACCGGGACAGGGGGTATCGGGGAGCTGTTTTTT.

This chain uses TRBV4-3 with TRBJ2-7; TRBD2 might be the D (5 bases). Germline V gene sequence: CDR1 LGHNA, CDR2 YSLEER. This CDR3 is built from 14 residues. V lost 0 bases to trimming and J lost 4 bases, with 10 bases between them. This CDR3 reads CASSQDPTGYEQYF. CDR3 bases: TGCGCCAGCAGCCAAGATCCAACGGGATACGAGCAGTACTTC.

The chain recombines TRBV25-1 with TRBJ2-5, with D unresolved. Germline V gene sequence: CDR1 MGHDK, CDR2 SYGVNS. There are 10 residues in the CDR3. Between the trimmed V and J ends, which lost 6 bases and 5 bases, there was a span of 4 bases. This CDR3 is CASRDETQYF. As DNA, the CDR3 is TGTGCCAGCAGGGATGAGACCCAGTACTTC.

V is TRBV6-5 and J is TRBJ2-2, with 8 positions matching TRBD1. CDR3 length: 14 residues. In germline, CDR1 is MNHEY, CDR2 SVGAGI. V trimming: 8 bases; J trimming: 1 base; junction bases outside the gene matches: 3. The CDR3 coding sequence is TGTGCCAGCTGTGGGACAGGGAACACCGGGGAGCTGTTTTTT. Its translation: CASCGTGNTGELFF.

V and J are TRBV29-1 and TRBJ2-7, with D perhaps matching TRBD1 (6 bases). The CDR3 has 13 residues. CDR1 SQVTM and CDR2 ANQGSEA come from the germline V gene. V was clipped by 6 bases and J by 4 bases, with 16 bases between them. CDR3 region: CSVLGGDRYEQYF. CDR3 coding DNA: TGCAGCGTCCTAGGGGGAGACAGGTACGAGCAGTACTTC.

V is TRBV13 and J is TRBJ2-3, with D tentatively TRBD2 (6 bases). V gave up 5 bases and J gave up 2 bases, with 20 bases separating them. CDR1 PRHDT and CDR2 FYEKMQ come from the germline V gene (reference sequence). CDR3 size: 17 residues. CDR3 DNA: TGTGCCAGCAGCCTCCGGGACTCGCTCGATCCCACAGATACGCAGTATTTT. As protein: CASSLRDSLDPTDTQYF.

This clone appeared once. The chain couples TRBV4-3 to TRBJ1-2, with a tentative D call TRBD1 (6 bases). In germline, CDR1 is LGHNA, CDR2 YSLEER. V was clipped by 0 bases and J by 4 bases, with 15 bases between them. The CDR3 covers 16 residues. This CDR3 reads CASSQDDRPSPYGYTF. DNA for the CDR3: TGCGCCAGCAGCCAAGATGACAGGCCCTCCCCCTATGGCTACACCTTC.

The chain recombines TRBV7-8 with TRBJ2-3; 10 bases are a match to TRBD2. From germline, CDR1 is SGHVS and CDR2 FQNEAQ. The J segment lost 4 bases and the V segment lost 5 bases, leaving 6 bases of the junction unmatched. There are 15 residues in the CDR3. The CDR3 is CASSPTSGVADTQYF. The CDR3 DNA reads TGTGCCAGCAGCCCCACTAGCGGGGTGGCAGATACGCAGTATTTT. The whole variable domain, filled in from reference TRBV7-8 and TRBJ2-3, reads GAGVSQSPRYKVAKRGQDVALRCDPISGHVSLFWYQQALGQGPEFLTYFQNEAQLDKSGLPSDRFFAERPEGSVSTLKIQRTQQEDSAVYLCASSPTSGVADTQYFGPGTRLTVL.

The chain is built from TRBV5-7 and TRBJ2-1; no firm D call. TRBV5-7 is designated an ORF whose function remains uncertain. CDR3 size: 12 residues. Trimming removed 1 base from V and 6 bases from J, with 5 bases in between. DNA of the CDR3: TGTGCCAGCAGCTTGAGGGTCAATGAGCAGTTCTTC. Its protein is CASSLRVNEQFF.

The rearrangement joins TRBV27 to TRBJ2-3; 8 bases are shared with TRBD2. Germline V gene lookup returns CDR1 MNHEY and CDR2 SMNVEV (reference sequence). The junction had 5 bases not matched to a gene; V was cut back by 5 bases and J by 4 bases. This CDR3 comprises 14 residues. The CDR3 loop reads CASSPAGAPDTQYF. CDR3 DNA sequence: TGTGCCAGCAGTCCAGCGGGAGCCCCAGATACGCAGTATTTT.

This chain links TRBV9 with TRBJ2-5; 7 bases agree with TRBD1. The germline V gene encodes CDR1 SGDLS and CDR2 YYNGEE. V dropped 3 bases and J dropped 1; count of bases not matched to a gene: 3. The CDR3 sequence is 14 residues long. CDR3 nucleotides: TGTGCCAGCAGCGCGGCAGGGGGCCAAGAGACCCAGTACTTC. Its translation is CASSAAGGQETQYF.

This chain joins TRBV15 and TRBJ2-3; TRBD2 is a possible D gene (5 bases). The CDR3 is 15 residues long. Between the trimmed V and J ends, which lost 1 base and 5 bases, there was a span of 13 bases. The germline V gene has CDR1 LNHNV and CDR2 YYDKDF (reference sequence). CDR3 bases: TGTGCCACCAGCAGAGCCGGGAAGACTTTAGATACGCAGTATTTT. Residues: CATSRAGKTLDTQYF.